This T cell receptor beta chain comes out of a study of technical replicates of blood from four donors. The CDR3 runs 15 residues. J lost 1 base, V lost 6 bases, and 4 bases had no gene match. Per germline, CDR1 MNHEY and CDR2 SVGAGI. Produced via immunoSEQ multiplex PCR; TCRdb's table is partial and in-frame only. In the table there are approximately 89,000 clones, around 96% of which are singletons. Sequencing was carried out using T cells isolated from PBMCs. This receptor was identified in a human donor in good health. The V call is TRBV6-5, the J call TRBJ2-1; 9 nucleotides match TRBD2. The CDR3 spells CASRTSGGSYNEQFF. DNA of the CDR3: TGTGCCAGCAGAACAAGCGGGGGGTCCTACAATGAGCAGTTCTTC.